Following are 32 T cell receptor beta chains from one sample sequenced in a study of CD8+CD57+ T cells in acquired aplastic anemia. Individuals selected for sequencing had exhibited CD8+CD57+ cell expansion on flow cytometry. TCR beta VDJ combinations and CDR3 sequences were profiled from genomic DNA. TCRdb processed the reads anew with MiXCR; each CDR3 protein has one entry. The sample consists of roughly 160,000 distinct CDR3 sequences, around half of them appearing once. The material sequenced was sorted CD4+, CD8+, or CD8+CD57+ T cells (not recorded which) from PBMCs. The receptor source for this set is a human donor with aplastic anemia.

Regarding this clonotype: This may stem from a read error, because a much larger clone lies one nucleotide away. The rearrangement uses TRBV11-2 and TRBJ2-3; TRBD2 agrees at 11 bases. In germline, CDR1 is SGHAT, CDR2 FQNNGV. The CDR3 has 15 amino acids. CDR3 DNA: TGTGCCAGCAGCGCAGGGACTAGCGGCACAGATGCGCAGTATTTT. It encodes CASSAGTSGTDAQYF.

Note on this clonotype: A read error may produce the germline difference seen at one junction end. V gene TRBV15 combines with J gene TRBJ2-7; 10 nucleotides agree with TRBD2. Germline V gene data show CDR1 as LNHNV and CDR2 as YYDKDF (reference sequence). The CDR3 loop spans 16 amino acids. The DNA for the CDR3 is TGTGCCGCCAGCAGCTTGCAATCTAGCGGGAGCGGGGAGCAGTACTTC. Translated, it gives CAASSLQSSGSGEQYF.

This clonotype was observed once. The chain uses TRBV5-1 and TRBJ2-7; possible D gene TRBD1, 6 bases. V lost 0 bases and J 1 base, leaving 17 bases between the germline ends. The CDR3 sequence is 17 residues long. Germline assignment: CDR1 SGHRS and CDR2 YFSETQ. This chain's CDR3 is CASSLASSGAWSYEQYF. The DNA for the CDR3 is TGCGCCAGCAGCTTGGCGTCGTCAGGGGCTTGGTCCTACGAGCAGTACTTC.

The chain uses TRBV20-1 and TRBJ1-2; D gene unclear. The length of the CDR3 is 13 residues. Germline V gene sequence: CDR1 DFQATT, CDR2 SNEGSKA (reference sequence). The germline V and J ends were trimmed by 7 bases and 4 bases, with 16 bases remaining between them. The CDR3 region is CSDQPQDFYGYTF. As DNA, the CDR3 is TGCAGTGATCAACCACAAGACTTCTATGGCTACACCTTC.

This chain uses TRBV11-2 with TRBJ1-3; D remains unclear. Germline loops: CDR1 SGHAT, CDR2 FQNNGV. The CDR3 loop spans 16 amino acids. V lost 1 base, J lost 0 bases, and 10 bases lay in between. The CDR3 bases are TGTGCCAGCAGCTTAGGCGACGGACTCTCTGGAAACACCATATATTTT. This encodes CASSLGDGLSGNTIYF.

This clonotype was observed at least ten times. This rearrangement joins TRBV24-1 to TRBJ2-5; 9 bases fit TRBD2. J was trimmed by 2 bases and V by 3 bases; bases with no gene match: 6. The germline CDR1 and CDR2 sequences are KGHDR and SFDVKD. This CDR3 contains 16 residues. CDR3 residues: CATSDGRLADQETQYF. The CDR3 nucleotides read TGTGCCACCAGTGATGGCCGACTAGCGGATCAAGAGACCCAGTACTTC.

By sample share, this clonotype is medium-sized (0.01 to 0.1%). Mismatch with germline at one junction end may stem from a read error. This chain joins TRBV7-7 and TRBJ2-5; D uncertain. Germline V lookup: CDR1 SSHAT, CDR2 FNYEAQ (reference sequence). There are 13 residues in the CDR3. The CDR3 sequence is CASSLTGGETQYF. The CDR3 DNA sequence: TGTGCTAGCAGCTTGACGGGTGGAGAGACCCAGTACTTC.

This clonotype was counted ten times or more. V is TRBV5-4 and J is TRBJ2-1; 9 positions match TRBD2. With V trimmed by 0 bases and J by 7 bases, 5 bases remained unmatched. Germline V gives CDR1 SGHNT, CDR2 YYREEE (reference sequence). The CDR3 sequence is 15 residues long. This CDR3 is CASSLAVGLANEQFF. The CDR3 nucleotides read TGTGCCAGCAGCTTGGCCGTAGGACTAGCGAATGAGCAGTTCTTC.

This rearrangement joins TRBV12-3 or TRBV12-4 to TRBJ2-1; TRBD2 is a possible D gene (7 bases). V gave up 0 bases and J gave up 8 bases, with 17 bases separating them. This CDR3 is 16 amino acids long. CDR3: CASSLAAGASWDEQFF. The CDR3 coding sequence is TGTGCCAGCAGTTTAGCCGCGGGGGCGAGTTGGGATGAGCAGTTCTTC.

The chain uses TRBV27 and TRBJ1-2; 10 nucleotides align to TRBD1. Germline V gene lookup returns CDR1 MNHEY and CDR2 SMNVEV (reference sequence). V dropped 0 bases and J dropped 2; count of bases not matched to a gene: 6. This CDR3 has 17 residues. This CDR3 reads CASSLSRGTGENYGYTF. The CDR3 bases are TGTGCCAGCAGTTTATCACGAGGGACAGGGGAGAACTATGGCTACACCTTC.

The chain joins TRBV29-1 to TRBJ1-2, with a weak D call TRBD1 (5 bases). The CDR3 extends over 11 amino acids. Germline CDR1 is SQVTM and CDR2 is ANQGSEA. The V and J ends lost 7 bases and 4 bases respectively, with 10 bases between them. CDR3 loop: CSALTAYGYTF. The CDR3 DNA follows: TGCAGCGCTCTGACAGCCTATGGCTACACCTTC.

This chain uses TRBV15 with TRBJ2-7; 13 bases are a match to TRBD2. Germline V gives CDR1 LNHNV, CDR2 YYDKDF (reference sequence). V dropped 1 base and J dropped 3; count of bases not matched to a gene: 3. This CDR3 is 16 amino acids long. CDR3 coding DNA: TGTGCCACCAGCAGAGGGACTAGCGGGAGTTACTACGAGCAGTACTTC. Translated: CATSRGTSGSYYEQYF.

Notes on this clonotype: A much larger clonotype is one base distant, so this may be a read error. V usage is TRBV12-3 or TRBV12-4 and J usage is TRBJ2-3, with D possibly TRBD1 on 6 matching bases. Trimming removed 3 bases at V and 2 bases at J, with 12 bases between. The CDR3 is made up of 15 amino acids. The CDR3 region is CASSFRGSVTDTQYF. CDR3 coding DNA: TGTGCCAGCAGTTTCAGGGGAAGTGTCACAGATACGCAGTATTTT.

In this sample, this clonotype turned up many times. The J gene is TRBJ2-7, the V gene TRBV3-1; TRBD1 is a possible D gene (6 bases). Germline CDR1 is LGHDT and CDR2 is YNNKEL (reference sequence). The V and J ends lost 5 bases and 2 bases respectively, with 10 bases between them. The CDR3 has 13 amino acids. CDR3 nucleotide sequence: TGTGCCAGCAGCGGGACATCCGCCTACGAGCAGTACTTC. Translated: CASSGTSAYEQYF.

With regard to this clonotype: A read error may account for a junction end that differs from germline. This sequence joins TRBV19 and TRBJ1-5; 7 nucleotides agree with TRBD1. The CDR3 extends over 13 amino acids. From germline, CDR1 is LNHDA and CDR2 SQIVND (reference sequence). The CDR3 protein is CASIRDRNQPQHF. CDR3 in DNA: TGTGCCAGTATTAGGGACAGAAATCAGCCCCAACATTTT. Full variable domain (missing parts from reference TRBV19 and TRBJ1-5): DGGITQSPKYLFRKEGQNVTLSCEQNLNHDAMYWYRQDPGQGLRLIYYSQIVNDFQKGDIAEGYSVSREKKESFPLTVTSAQKNPTAFYLCASIRDRNQPQHFGDGTRLSIL.

This clonotype was counted only a few times. The rearrangement joins TRBV10-2 to TRBJ2-5; 7 positions match TRBD1. This CDR3 region has 16 residues. CDR1 is WSHSY, CDR2 SAAADI, per germline. The V and J ends lost 6 bases and 5 bases, in that order; junction bases with no gene match: 15. The CDR3: CASSRDSQYGVETQYF. Written as DNA, the CDR3 is TGCGCCAGCAGCCGGGACAGCCAGTATGGAGTGGAGACCCAGTACTTC.

CDR3 bases: TGTGCCAGCAGCCGGAGAACTAGCGGGTCAGCCGGGGAGCTGTTTTTT. This codes for CASSRRTSGSAGELFF. The gene calls are TRBV4-2 and TRBJ2-2; 9 bases line up with TRBD2. The CDR3 loop spans 16 amino acids. Per germline, CDR1 LGHNA and CDR2 YNFKEQ. V was pared by 4 bases and J by 6 bases, with 9 bases of the junction left unmatched.

This clonotype was counted ten times or more. The V call is TRBV12-3 or TRBV12-4, the J call TRBJ1-5, with D perhaps TRBD1 (5 bases). Deletions cut 2 bases from V and 2 bases from J, with 10 bases between. This CDR3 spans 15 amino acids. Here the CDR3 reads CASSLLGQGNQPQHF. The CDR3 coding sequence is TGTGCCAGCAGTTTATTGGGGCAGGGCAATCAGCCCCAGCATTTT.

The sample holds a few counts of this clonotype. The rearrangement uses TRBV29-1 and TRBJ1-6; unclear D gene. Germline V lookup: CDR1 SQVTM, CDR2 ANQGSEA. This CDR3 is built from 14 residues. V lost 8 bases and J 8 bases, leaving 19 bases between the germline ends. The CDR3 DNA is TGCAGCACGCCCCGGGCCTCGATTTATTCACCCCTCCACTTT. It encodes CSTPRASIYSPLHF. Supplemented by reference TRBV29-1 and TRBJ1-6, the full variable domain reads SAVISQKPSRDICQRGTSLTIQCQVDSQVTMMFWYRQQPGQSLTLIATANQGSEATYESGFVIDKFPISRPNLTFSTLTVSNMSPEDSSIYLCSTPRASIYSPLHFGNGTRLTVT.

The count of this clonotype is one. The gene calls are TRBV25-1 and TRBJ2-7; maybe TRBD2 (6 bases). Trimming took off 5 bases at V and 2 bases at J, with 13 bases between the two ends. Germline loops: CDR1 MGHDK, CDR2 SYGVNS. The CDR3 runs 14 residues. DNA for the CDR3: TGTGCCAGCAGTTCCGCCGGGACTCCCTACGAGCAGTACTTC. Translating gives CASSSAGTPYEQYF.

This clonotype was picked up a small number of times. This sequence joins TRBV6-1 and TRBJ2-2; TRBD1 matches at 11 bases. Trimming at V came to 9 bases and at J to 6 bases, leaving 9 bases not matched to a gene. The germline gives CDR1 MNHNS, CDR2 SASEGT. The CDR3 spans 15 residues. The CDR3 here is CASSSGTGGPGELFF. CDR3 nucleotides: TGTGCCAGTTCCTCCGGGACAGGGGGGCCCGGGGAGCTGTTTTTT.

The chain combines TRBV19 with TRBJ1-2; D unclear. CDR1 is LNHDA and CDR2 is SQIVND in the germline V gene (reference sequence). The V and J ends lost 1 base and 4 bases respectively, with 10 bases between them. This CDR3 region has 14 residues. Here the CDR3 reads CASSIAPTVYGYTF. The DNA for the CDR3 is TGTGCCAGTAGTATAGCGCCGACTGTCTATGGCTACACCTTC.

This clonotype has ten or more counts. This chain connects TRBV7-2 to TRBJ2-7; possibly TRBD1 for D (5 bases). The germline gives CDR1 SGHTA, CDR2 FQGNSA. The V and J ends lost 5 bases and 0 bases respectively, with 17 bases between them. This CDR3 has 16 amino acids. This CDR3 reads CASSMDPGIPSYEQYF. In DNA, the CDR3 is TGTGCCAGCAGCATGGACCCAGGGATTCCCTCCTACGAGCAGTACTTC.

This clonotype was recorded a few times. V usage is TRBV15 and J usage is TRBJ2-7; tentatively, D is TRBD1 or TRBD2 (5 bases each). Per germline, CDR1 LNHNV and CDR2 YYDKDF (reference sequence). V was clipped by 1 base and J by 0 bases, with 7 bases between them. The CDR3 loop spans 14 amino acids. In nucleotides, the CDR3 is TGTGCCACCAGCAGAGGAGGGACCTCCTACGAGCAGTACTTC. As protein: CATSRGGTSYEQYF.

This clonotype showed up many times. The chain couples TRBV20-1 to TRBJ2-5, with a tentative D call TRBD2 (6 bases). V dropped 3 bases and J dropped 5 bases, with 13 bases sitting between them. CDR3 size: 13 residues. Germline-derived CDR1 and CDR2 are DFQATT and SNEGSKA (reference sequence). The CDR3 nucleotides are TGCAGTGCTAGCGTAGCTGGGAGGGAGACCCAGTACTTC. This translates into CSASVAGRETQYF.

This clonotype was counted many times. The chain is built from TRBV20-1 and TRBJ2-1; 7 nucleotides line up with TRBD2. Germline V gives CDR1 DFQATT, CDR2 SNEGSKA (reference sequence). The CDR3 has 14 residues. V lost 6 bases and J lost 2; bases outside the gene matches: 7. CDR3 DNA: TGCAGTGCGCGGCTAGCGGAAACCTACAATGAGCAGTTCTTC. Translation gives CSARLAETYNEQFF.

This rearrangement joins TRBV7-3 to TRBJ1-2; D is unclear. Per the germline V gene, CDR1 is SGHTA and CDR2 is FQGTGA. V was shortened by 5 bases and J by 8 bases, with 15 bases between the two germline ends. The CDR3 contains 13 residues. The CDR3 bases are TGTGCCAGCAGCCAGACCGACCCGCCCGGCTACACCTTC. It translates to CASSQTDPPGYTF.

Ten or more counts support this clonotype. J is TRBJ1-2 and V is TRBV9, with 7 bases aligning to TRBD1. The CDR3 is 14 residues long. Germline lookup yields CDR1 SGDLS and CDR2 YYNGEE. Trimming cost V 0 bases and J 2 bases; bases outside gene matches: 1. This CDR3 reads CASSVDRGNYGYTF. The CDR3 coding sequence is TGTGCCAGCAGCGTAGACAGGGGAAACTATGGCTACACCTTC.

This sequence joins TRBV4-3 and TRBJ2-5; TRBD2 agrees at 11 bases. Germline trimming cut 4 bases from V and 4 bases from J; bases unmatched to any gene: 17. Germline CDR1 LGHNA, CDR2 YSLEER. The CDR3 is 19 amino acids. The CDR3 loop is CASSLYTSGSRNAGETQYF. The CDR3, as DNA: TGCGCCAGCAGCCTCTACACTAGCGGGAGCCGAAATGCGGGAGAGACCCAGTACTTC.

The chain carries TRBV20-1 and TRBJ2-2; 8 bases are a match to TRBD1. The V segment lost 3 bases and the J segment 0 bases; nucleotides outside the gene matches: 3. The CDR3 spans 15 residues. From germline, CDR1 is DFQATT and CDR2 SNEGSKA (reference sequence). CDR3 protein: CSASSGGPNTGELFF. Written as DNA, the CDR3 is TGCAGTGCTAGCTCAGGGGGCCCGAACACCGGGGAGCTGTTTTTT.

This sequence joins TRBV15 and TRBJ2-2; 9 nucleotides line up with TRBD1. Germline-derived CDR1 and CDR2 are LNHNV and YYDKDF (reference sequence). CDR3 length: 15 amino acids. Unmatched junction bases numbered 6, after V lost 3 bases and J lost 7 bases. CDR3 in amino acids: CATSSSGTGLGELFF. As DNA, the CDR3 is TGTGCCACCAGCAGCTCCGGGACAGGGCTCGGGGAGCTGTTTTTT.

In its sample, this clonotype was seen many times. V gene TRBV20-1 combines with J gene TRBJ1-1; tentatively, D is TRBD1 (6 bases). V lost 3 bases, J lost 2 bases, and 10 bases lay in between. The germline CDR1 and CDR2 sequences are DFQATT and SNEGSKA (reference sequence). The length of the CDR3 is 13 residues. This CDR3 reads CSARPQGNTEAFF. In DNA form, the CDR3 reads TGCAGTGCTAGGCCACAGGGCAACACTGAAGCTTTCTTT.